The 30 T cell receptor beta chains presented below share a single source sample, sequenced in a study of cytomegalovirus exposure and HLA in healthy donors. A multiplex PCR was run with 60 Vbeta primers and 13 Jbeta primers. Sequencing was performed with immunoSEQ multiplex PCR; in TCRdb, only in-frame clones are kept and a portion is missing. The table has 140,000 to 150,000 clones, roughly 79% seen once. Material for sequencing was PBMCs. The receptors were sampled from a woman aged 60-75 years in good health and CMV-seropositive.

The chain employs TRBV5-6 and TRBJ2-2, with a possible D match to TRBD2 (6 bases). The CDR3 covers 15 residues. Per the germline V gene, CDR1 is SGHDT and CDR2 is YYEEEE. Trimming removed 4 bases from V and 7 bases from J, with 17 bases in between. In DNA, the CDR3 is TGTGCCAGCAGCCGGGGGAGCGGGCTGGGCGGGGAGCTGTTTTTT. The encoded protein is CASSRGSGLGGELFF.

This clone was seen more than once but under ten times. V is TRBV5-1 and J is TRBJ1-2, with 9 bases lining up with TRBD1. The CDR3 is 15 residues long. Per germline, CDR1 SGHRS and CDR2 YFSETQ. The junction had 7 bases not matched to a gene; V was cut back by 4 bases and J by 3 bases. The CDR3: CASSTGGNRDYGYTF. CDR3 nucleotides: TGCGCCAGCAGCACAGGGGGCAATAGGGACTATGGCTACACCTTC. Using reference TRBV5-1 and TRBJ1-2 for the parts outside the CDR3, the full variable domain is KAGVTQTPRYLIKTRGQQVTLSCSPISGHRSVSWYQQTPGQGLQFLFEYFSETQRNKGNFPGRFSGRQFSNSRSEMNVSTLELGDSALYLCASSTGGNRDYGYTFGSGTRLTVV.

This sequence joins TRBV2 and TRBJ1-3, with D unresolved. Germline CDR1 reads SNHLY; CDR2 reads FYNNEI. Between the trimmed V and J ends, which lost 5 bases and 0 bases, there was a span of 5 bases. CDR3 length: 13 residues. Written as DNA, the CDR3 is TGTGCCAGCAGTCAGATCTCTGGAAACACCATATATTTT. Encoded protein: CASSQISGNTIYF.

This clone was picked up one time. The rearrangement uses TRBV7-2 and TRBJ2-7, with 10 bases aligning to TRBD2. The CDR3 extends over 19 amino acids. Per the germline V gene, CDR1 is SGHTA and CDR2 is FQGNSA. V shed 5 bases and J 0 bases; nucleotides not matched to a gene: 16. The CDR3 is CASSRDRLLAGFSSYEQYF. For the CDR3, the DNA is TGTGCCAGCAGCCGTGACAGGTTACTAGCGGGATTCTCCTCCTACGAGCAGTACTTC.

This chain links TRBV13 with TRBJ1-5, with 7 bases identical to TRBD1. The CDR3 contains 15 residues. V was pared by 5 bases and J by 4 bases, with 8 bases of the junction left unmatched. CDR1 and CDR2 (germline): PRHDT, FYEKMQ (reference sequence). Written as DNA, the CDR3 is TGTGCCAGCAGCCTCAGACAGGGCGGAAATCAGCCCCAGCATTTT. Translation: CASSLRQGGNQPQHF.

The rearrangement uses TRBV5-1 and TRBJ1-1; 8 bases fit TRBD1. Looked up from germline, CDR1 is SGHRS and CDR2 is YFSETQ. The V gene end was trimmed by 4 bases and the J gene end by 5 bases; junction bases not matched to a gene: 7. The CDR3 is made up of 14 amino acids. The CDR3 nucleotides are TGCGCCAGCAGCCAGGGGACAGGATATACTGAAGCTTTCTTT. As protein: CASSQGTGYTEAFF. The full variable domain, its missing parts supplied by reference TRBV5-1 and TRBJ1-1, is KAGVTQTPRYLIKTRGQQVTLSCSPISGHRSVSWYQQTPGQGLQFLFEYFSETQRNKGNFPGRFSGRQFSNSRSEMNVSTLELGDSALYLCASSQGTGYTEAFFGQGTRLTVV.

V and J are TRBV7-9 and TRBJ1-4; 7 bases are shared with TRBD1. CDR3 length: 14 residues. J gave up 8 bases and V 5 bases, and 8 bases lay outside the gene matches. CDR1 SEHNR and CDR2 FQNEAQ come from the germline V gene (reference sequence). The CDR3 DNA reads TGTGCCAGCAGCCCCAGAAGGGGGCTGGAAAAACTGTTTTTT. The encoded protein is CASSPRRGLEKLFF.

This sequence joins TRBV19 and TRBJ2-2; D perhaps matches TRBD2 (6 bases). Germline V CDR1 and CDR2: LNHDA, SQIVND (reference sequence). V dropped 6 bases and J dropped 5 bases, with 10 bases sitting between them. The CDR3 consists of 13 residues. The DNA for the CDR3 is TGTGCCAGTAGGCGGGACGGGACCGGGGAGCTGTTTTTT. Encoded protein: CASRRDGTGELFF.

The CDR3 protein is CASTSREDIQYF. CDR3 nucleotide sequence: TGTGCCAGTACCTCCCGGGAAGACATTCAGTACTTC. The chain links TRBV19 to TRBJ2-4; a possible D gene is TRBD2 (5 bases). Germline-derived CDR1 and CDR2 are LNHDA and SQIVND (reference sequence). CDR3 size: 12 residues. Trimming left V 7 bases short and J 8 bases short, with 12 bases between.

This rearrangement joins TRBV28 to TRBJ1-4; D might be TRBD1 (5 bases). CDR1 MDHEN and CDR2 SYDVKM come from the germline V gene. Trimming took 5 bases from V and 8 from J, leaving 18 bases between them. There are 15 residues in the CDR3. CDR3 protein: CASSPPAGHEEKLFF. In nucleotides, the CDR3 is TGTGCCAGCAGTCCCCCGGCAGGGCACGAAGAAAAACTGTTTTTT.

The chain joins TRBV7-2 to TRBJ2-3; the match to TRBD1 covers 7 bases. Germline values: CDR1 SGHTA, CDR2 FQGNSA. The CDR3 has 14 amino acids. V lost 6 bases and J lost 4; bases outside the gene matches: 7. This chain's CDR3 is CASSPDRKSDTQYF. The CDR3 nucleotides are TGTGCCAGCAGTCCGGACAGGAAGTCAGATACGCAGTATTTT. Complete variable domain (other parts from reference TRBV7-2 and TRBJ2-3): GAGVSQSPSNKVTEKGKDVELRCDPISGHTALYWYRQSLGQGLEFLIYFQGNSAPDKSGLPSDRFSAERTGGSVSTLTIQRTQQEDSAVYLCASSPDRKSDTQYFGPGTRLTVL.

The V call is TRBV28, the J call TRBJ2-5; TRBD2 matches at 11 bases. With 6 bases clipped from V and 11 bases from J, the junction kept 20 bases outside the gene matches. The germline V gene has CDR1 MDHEN and CDR2 SYDVKM. This CDR3 has 17 residues. CDR3 nucleotide sequence: TGTGCCAGCAGCCTACCTACGCTAGCGGGAGGCCTTTTTGAGCAGTACTTC. Translated, it gives CASSLPTLAGGLFEQYF. Variable domain in full (rest from reference TRBV28 and TRBJ2-5): DVKVTQSSRYLVKRTGEKVFLECVQDMDHENMFWYRQDPGLGLRLIYFSYDVKMKEKGDIPEGYSVSREKKERFSLILESASTNQTSMYLCASSLPTLAGGLFEQYFGPGTRLLVL.

The chain combines TRBV10-3 with TRBJ2-1; maybe TRBD1 (6 bases). Deletions cut 3 bases from V and 7 bases from J, with 7 bases between. Germline CDR1 reads ENHRY; CDR2 reads SYGVKD. The CDR3 runs to 12 residues. CDR3 sequence reads: CAISDRGNEQFF. DNA for the CDR3: TGTGCCATCAGTGACAGGGGAAATGAGCAGTTCTTC.

This clone was recorded only once. The rearrangement links TRBV2 to TRBJ2-1, with D tentatively TRBD2 (5 bases). The CDR3 consists of 14 residues. The V gene lost 7 bases and the J gene lost 5 bases, with 15 bases spanning the gap. Looked up from germline, CDR1 is SNHLY and CDR2 is FYNNEI. The CDR3 spells CASNDYPGDNEQFF. CDR3 DNA: TGTGCCAGCAACGACTACCCAGGCGACAATGAGCAGTTCTTC. Full variable domain (outside the CDR3, taken from reference TRBV2 and TRBJ2-1): EPEVTQTPSHQVTQMGQEVILRCVPISNHLYFYWYRQILGQKVEFLVSFYNNEISEKSEIFDDQFSVERPDGSNFTLKIRSTKLEDSAMYFCASNDYPGDNEQFFGPGTRLTVL.

CDR3 sequence: CAYRVSDYGYTF. The CDR3, as DNA: TGTGCCTACAGGGTCTCAGACTATGGCTACACCTTC. J is TRBJ1-2 and V is TRBV30; a possible D gene is TRBD1 (6 bases). The CDR3 has 12 amino acids. The germline gives CDR1 GTSNPN, CDR2 SVGIG (reference sequence). Trimming removed 7 bases at V and 3 bases at J, with 12 bases between.

J is TRBJ1-1 and V is TRBV19; 8 bases line up with TRBD1. Trimming took 4 bases from V and 5 from J; bases not matched to a gene: 6. From germline, CDR1 is LNHDA and CDR2 SQIVND (reference sequence). The CDR3 has 14 residues. CDR3 residues: CASSTPGQGTEAFF. The CDR3 coding sequence is TGTGCCAGTAGTACCCCCGGACAGGGAACTGAAGCTTTCTTT.

The chain couples TRBV30 to TRBJ1-1; TRBD1 agrees at 11 bases. CDR1 and CDR2 (germline): GTSNPN, SVGIG (reference sequence). This CDR3 spans 14 amino acids. Germline trimming cut 1 base from V and 10 bases from J; bases unmatched to any gene: 8. The CDR3: CAWSAGQGVFRAFF. The CDR3 DNA sequence: TGTGCCTGGAGTGCGGGACAGGGGGTGTTTAGAGCTTTCTTT.

V is TRBV6-1 and J is TRBJ2-2, with 9 bases identical to TRBD2. The CDR3 has 15 amino acids. The V and J ends lost 5 bases and 0 bases, in that order; junction bases with no gene match: 1. The germline V gene encodes CDR1 MNHNS and CDR2 SASEGT. The CDR3 coding sequence is TGTGCCAGCAGTCCTAGCGGGACGAACACCGGGGAGCTGTTTTTT. Translation gives CASSPSGTNTGELFF.

The chain uses TRBV11-2 and TRBJ1-1, with a tentative D call TRBD1 (5 bases). The germline V gene encodes CDR1 SGHAT and CDR2 FQNNGV. V gave up 5 bases and J gave up 4 bases, with 17 bases separating them. This CDR3 has 15 amino acids. The CDR3 DNA sequence: TGTGCCAGCAGCACCAGGGTTGGATGGGCCACTGAAGCTTTCTTT. Protein sequence: CASSTRVGWATEAFF.

This clone was picked up one time. CDR3 in DNA: TGTGCCAGCATGTCACAGGGGGCGGGGAAGACCCAGTACTTC. This gives the protein CASMSQGAGKTQYF. V gene TRBV27 combines with J gene TRBJ2-5; 9 bases agree with TRBD1. The germline CDR1 and CDR2 sequences are MNHEY and SMNVEV (reference sequence). V shed 7 bases and J 6 bases; nucleotides not matched to a gene: 9. The CDR3 sequence is 14 residues long.

The V call is TRBV19, the J call TRBJ2-2; 10 nucleotides agree with TRBD2. Germline V lookup: CDR1 LNHDA, CDR2 SQIVND (reference sequence). The CDR3 is 16 residues long. With V trimmed by 6 bases and J by 4 bases, 8 bases remained unmatched. The CDR3 reads CASRVTGTSVTGELFF. Here the CDR3 DNA reads TGTGCCAGTAGGGTAACCGGGACTAGCGTCACCGGGGAGCTGTTTTTT. Variable domain in full (rest from reference TRBV19 and TRBJ2-2): DGGITQSPKYLFRKEGQNVTLSCEQNLNHDAMYWYRQDPGQGLRLIYYSQIVNDFQKGDIAEGYSVSREKKESFPLTVTSAQKNPTAFYLCASRVTGTSVTGELFFGEGSRLTVL.

This sequence joins TRBV6-1 and TRBJ2-7; 11 bases map to TRBD2. The CDR3 spans 14 residues. V lost 7 bases and J lost 4; bases outside the gene matches: 6. The germline V gene encodes CDR1 MNHNS and CDR2 SASEGT. Here the CDR3 reads CASTSGLAVYEQYF. CDR3 nucleotide sequence: TGTGCCAGCACCTCGGGACTAGCGGTTTACGAGCAGTACTTC.

In the case of this clone: In the same sample, other DNA sequences code for this CDR3. The CDR3 region has the DNA TGTGCCAGCAGCGTAGCCGGGGGCAATCAGCCCCAGCATTTT. Amino acids: CASSVAGGNQPQHF. The chain is built from TRBV9 and TRBJ1-5; D unclear. Germline V gene lookup returns CDR1 SGDLS and CDR2 YYNGEE. The CDR3 sequence is 14 residues long. Trimming left V 0 bases short and J 2 bases short, with 6 bases between.

This chain uses TRBV12-2 with TRBJ2-7; TRBD1, the table's D call, was not compared with the DNA. TRBV12-2 is assigned pseudogene status. The CDR3 covers 14 residues. Here the CDR3 reads CASRILRGPQEQYF. CDR3 nucleotides: TGTGCAAGTCGCATCCTCAGGGGACCACAAGAGCAGTACTTC.

CDR3: CASFGGAGYTF. The DNA of the CDR3 is TGTGCCAGTTTCGGTGGGGCTGGCTACACCTTC. V usage is TRBV28 and J usage is TRBJ1-2; a weak D match, TRBD1 (5 bases). V lost 9 bases and J 7 bases, leaving 12 bases between the germline ends. Germline CDR1 and CDR2: MDHEN and SYDVKM. This CDR3 has 11 residues.

V is TRBV2 and J is TRBJ2-1, with D perhaps TRBD1 (6 bases). The CDR3 has 14 amino acids. V dropped 10 bases and J dropped 5 bases, with 18 bases sitting between them. Germline lookup yields CDR1 SNHLY and CDR2 FYNNEI. CDR3 protein: CATKQGQGNNEQFF. The CDR3, as DNA: TGTGCCACCAAGCAGGGACAAGGGAACAATGAGCAGTTCTTC.

In the case of this clone: Germline and junction disagree at one end, which may indicate a read error. This chain joins TRBV7-7 and TRBJ2-1; tentative D call: TRBD2 (6 bases). Per the germline V gene, CDR1 is SSHAT and CDR2 is FNYEAQ (reference sequence). The CDR3 length is 15 residues. The CDR3 nucleotides are TGTGCTAGCAGCTTAGAATGGGGTCCGGGAGATGAGCAGTTCTTC. Translation gives CASSLEWGPGDEQFF.

The chain uses TRBV6-1 and TRBJ2-1; 10 positions match TRBD2. CDR1 is MNHNS and CDR2 is SASEGT in the germline V gene. This CDR3 contains 17 residues. Trimming cost V 5 bases and J 8 bases; bases outside gene matches: 15. The DNA for the CDR3 is TGTGCCAGCAGTAAAGATGTAGGACTAGCGGATCGGTATGAGCAGTTCTTC. Its protein product is CASSKDVGLADRYEQFF.

The chain recombines TRBV28 with TRBJ1-2; 9 bases map to TRBD1. J gave up 5 bases and V 6 bases, and 13 bases lay outside the gene matches. The length of the CDR3 is 16 residues. Germline-derived CDR1 and CDR2 are MDHEN and SYDVKM. The chain's CDR3 is CASSATHRGLEYGYTF. The CDR3 DNA follows: TGTGCCAGCAGCGCGACCCACAGGGGGCTAGAGTATGGCTACACCTTC.

The V call is TRBV7-9, the J call TRBJ2-3; 7 bases align to TRBD2. CDR1 SEHNR and CDR2 FQNEAQ come from the germline V gene (reference sequence). Trimming at V came to 1 base and at J to 6 bases, leaving 4 bases not matched to a gene. CDR3 length: 14 residues. This CDR3 reads CASSLVTGGDTQYF. CDR3 sequence (DNA): TGTGCCAGCAGCTTAGTTACCGGGGGGGATACGCAGTATTTT.